Below, one T cell receptor beta chain is given with its context. After extraction with the RNeasy kit, roughly 0.5 to 1 ug of the RNA was reverse transcribed using random hexamers. A multiplex approach, immunoSEQ multiplex PCR, amplified TCR beta CDR3 across 54 Vbeta and 13 Jbeta. TCRdb passed the immunoSEQ multiplex PCR reads through MiXCR, listing each CDR3 protein once. The sample shows approximately 57,000 distinct CDR3 sequences, more than 85% of them seen only once. After removal of 0 bases from V and 1 base from J, the junction contained 0 bases not matched to a gene. Germline V gene lookup returns CDR1 SGHAT and CDR2 FQNNGV. The CDR3 has 16 amino acids. The data are from a study of CD8 T cells in Susac syndrome.

V is TRBV11-2 and J is TRBJ2-3, with TRBD2 matching 11 bases. The clonotype comes from a human donor with Susac syndrome. The material sequenced was CD8+ T cells from PBMCs. CDR3 coding DNA: TGTGCCAGCAGCTTAGAACTAGCGGGGGGCACAGATACGCAGTATTTT. Protein product: CASSLELAGGTDTQYF.